These 24 T cell receptor beta chains originate from one sample sequenced in a study of shared clonotypes between healthy human individuals (dated by TCRdb to about 2020). CD8 naive samples consisted of CD45RO-negative cells that were positively selected for CCR7, yielding a CD45RA+CCR7+ population without TemRA cells. Library generation was performed with the immunoSEQ multiplex PCR assay. TCRdb obtained this table from immuneACCESS and retained in-frame rearrangements with V and J assigned. These tables miss some clones; where compared with another copy, unresolved V genes account for less than half of the shortfall, and the remainder is unexplained. Counted in this sample were 550,000 to 600,000 clones; 98% of them appeared once. The ten most abundant clones make up 0.25% to 0.35% of the sample. The sequenced sample was naive CD8+ T cells sorted from blood. The cell subset or site label of this sample denotes: CD45RA+CCR7+. The receptors were gathered from a man in his thirties or forties in good health.

V and J are TRBV6-1 and TRBJ2-1; tentative D call: TRBD2 (6 bases). This CDR3 spans 14 amino acids. With 11 bases removed from V and 3 bases from J, the gap between germline ends came to 17 bases. Germline V CDR1 and CDR2: MNHNS, SASEGT. The CDR3 DNA sequence: TGTGCCGTGGGGGGACGAGGCGTCTACAATGAGCAGTTCTTC. It codes for CAVGGRGVYNEQFF.

The CDR3, as DNA: TGTGCCAGCAGTTTAAGTGGGAGGGTCTCCTACAATGAGCAGTTCTTC. Protein product: CASSLSGRVSYNEQFF. The chain employs TRBV27 and TRBJ2-1; 7 nucleotides align to TRBD2. Losses at the gene ends were 2 bases for V and 0 bases for J; bases not matched to a gene: 4. Germline CDR1 MNHEY, CDR2 SMNVEV (reference sequence). The CDR3 consists of 16 residues.

The CDR3 reads CASSPPNTGWHEQYF. CDR3 sequence (DNA): TGTGCCAGCAGCCCCCCGAATACGGGGTGGCACGAGCAGTACTTC. V usage is TRBV9 and J usage is TRBJ2-7; maybe TRBD2 (5 bases). The CDR3 is 15 residues long. Between the trimmed V and J ends, which lost 4 bases and 5 bases, there was a span of 19 bases. CDR1 is SGDLS, CDR2 YYNGEE, per germline.

V gene TRBV12-5 combines with J gene TRBJ2-5, with TRBD2 identical over 13 bases. CDR3 length: 15 amino acids. Per the germline V gene, CDR1 is LGHNT and CDR2 is FRNRAP. The V segment lost 3 bases and the J segment 4 bases; nucleotides outside the gene matches: 2. CDR3 bases: TGTGCTAGTGGTTTAGGACTAGCGGGAGTAGAGACCCAGTACTTC. Its translation is CASGLGLAGVETQYF.

A single count supports this clone. V usage is TRBV11-2 and J usage is TRBJ1-4, with D hard to call. Germline V gives CDR1 SGHAT, CDR2 FQNNGV. The CDR3 is 13 amino acids. Trimming removed 0 bases at V and 13 bases at J, with 12 bases between. The CDR3 bases are TGTGCCAGCAGCTTAGATTTTTTAGGAGGACTGTTTTTT. It codes for CASSLDFLGGLFF.

The V gene is TRBV19, the J gene TRBJ1-2; D possibly corresponds to TRBD1 (5 bases). Germline V gene data show CDR1 as LNHDA and CDR2 as SQIVND (reference sequence). The length of the CDR3 is 16 residues. The V end was cut by 9 bases, the J end by 6 bases, with 26 bases between. This chain's CDR3 is CASRDPIQRRGDGYTF. The CDR3 bases are TGTGCCAGCCGAGACCCGATACAGAGGCGAGGGGATGGCTACACCTTC.

The chain links TRBV11-1 to TRBJ1-3; the match to TRBD1 covers 9 bases. Germline-derived CDR1 and CDR2 are SGHAT and FQDESV (reference sequence). The ends lost 5 bases at V and 0 bases at J; junction bases unmatched: 5. The CDR3 totals 16 residues. The CDR3 DNA reads as TGTGCCAGCAGCGAGGGACAGGGACTCTCTGGAAACACCATATATTTT. Translating it yields CASSEGQGLSGNTIYF. Combining the CDR3 with reference TRBV11-1 and TRBJ1-3 gives the whole variable domain EAEVAQSPRYKITEKSQAVAFWCDPISGHATLYWYRQILGQGPELLVQFQDESVVDDSQLPKDRFSAERLKGVDSTLKIQPAELGDSAMYLCASSEGQGLSGNTIYFGEGSWLTVV.

The rearrangement joins TRBV9 to TRBJ2-1; D remains unclear. V was clipped by 2 bases and J by 7 bases, with 10 bases between them. The CDR3 contains 13 residues. CDR1 is SGDLS, CDR2 YYNGEE, per germline. The CDR3 loop is CASSVRLLNEQFF. Here the CDR3 DNA reads TGTGCCAGCAGCGTTCGACTCCTGAATGAGCAGTTCTTC.

V gene TRBV25-1 combines with J gene TRBJ1-1; unclear D gene. The germline V gene encodes CDR1 MGHDK and CDR2 SYGVNS. The ends were cut back, 4 bases at V and 2 bases at J, with 14 bases in the middle. This CDR3 comprises 15 residues. The CDR3 coding sequence is TGTGCCAGCAGTGCCTCCTCATTCAGCAACACTGAAGCTTTCTTT. It translates to CASSASSFSNTEAFF.

The V and J genes are TRBV6-5 and TRBJ2-5; unclear D gene. Germline V CDR1 and CDR2: MNHEY, SVGAGI. The V end lost 1 base, the J end lost 2 bases, and 5 bases lay between the germline ends. The CDR3 runs 13 residues. The CDR3 DNA follows: TGTGCCAGCAGTTACTACAGTCAAGAGACCCAGTACTTC. Translated, it gives CASSYYSQETQYF.

This chain connects TRBV18 to TRBJ2-7; 11 nucleotides agree with TRBD2. V gave up 2 bases and J gave up 7 bases; unmatched junction bases: 4. The CDR3 is 14 amino acids. CDR1 is KGHSH, CDR2 LQKENI, per germline. The CDR3 loop is CASSPNGLAGEQYF. The CDR3 DNA reads TGTGCCAGCTCACCAAATGGACTAGCGGGTGAGCAGTACTTC.

Remarks on this clone: One end of the junction does not line up with germline, which may come from a read error. The gene calls are TRBV2 and TRBJ2-7; D remains ambiguous. The CDR3 spans 13 residues. Germline values: CDR1 SNHLY, CDR2 FYNNEI. The CDR3 here is CASSEGVARRIDF. The CDR3, as DNA: TGTGCCAGCAGTGAAGGGGTAGCCCGTCGAATTGACTTC.

This clone was recorded once. The sample holds other DNA sequences that translate to the same CDR3. The chain has TRBV5-6 and TRBJ2-3; D is unresolved. Trimming stripped 3 bases from V and 1 base from J, with 3 bases between. Germline-derived CDR1 and CDR2 are SGHDT and YYEEEE. CDR3 length: 12 residues. DNA for the CDR3: TGTGCCAGCAGCTGGGGCACAGATACGCAGTATTTT. Amino acid sequence: CASSWGTDTQYF.

This clone was observed once. The genes are TRBV7-2 and TRBJ2-7, with D tentatively TRBD1 (7 bases). CDR3 size: 15 residues. Trimming shortened V by 8 bases and J by 4 bases, and 21 bases separated the two germline ends. CDR1 SGHTA and CDR2 FQGNSA come from the germline V gene. CDR3 DNA: TGTGCCAGCTCCCTGATTCAGGGGGGCTATTACGAGCAGTACTTC. Residues: CASSLIQGGYYEQYF. Full variable domain (rest looked up from reference TRBV7-2 and TRBJ2-7): GAGVSQSPSNKVTEKGKDVELRCDPISGHTALYWYRQSLGQGLEFLIYFQGNSAPDKSGLPSDRFSAERTGGSVSTLTIQRTQQEDSAVYLCASSLIQGGYYEQYFGPGTRLTVT.

J is TRBJ2-7 and V is TRBV19, with 9 nucleotides matching TRBD2. Germline-derived CDR1 and CDR2 are LNHDA and SQIVND (reference sequence). The V gene end was trimmed by 4 bases and the J gene end by 6 bases; junction bases not matched to a gene: 7. The CDR3 covers 14 residues. The CDR3 DNA is TGTGCCAGTAGTAGTTTAGCGGGAGCCCCCGAGCAGTACTTC. This encodes CASSSLAGAPEQYF.

The chain has TRBV7-8 and TRBJ2-7; D is possibly TRBD1 (6 bases). The CDR3 consists of 13 residues. Per the germline V gene, CDR1 is SGHVS and CDR2 is FQNEAQ. V was shortened by 5 bases and J by 4 bases, with 12 bases between the two germline ends. In nucleotides, the CDR3 is TGTGCCAGCAGCAAAAGGGGGTTGTACGAGCAGTACTTC. Its protein product is CASSKRGLYEQYF.

The chain is built from TRBV13 and TRBJ2-7, with 8 bases that match TRBD1. Germline CDR1 is PRHDT and CDR2 is FYEKMQ (reference sequence). Losses at the gene ends were 0 bases for V and 3 bases for J; bases not matched to a gene: 4. This CDR3 is built from 15 residues. Here the CDR3 reads CASSLGLGQGYEQYF. For the CDR3, the DNA is TGTGCCAGCAGCTTAGGACTAGGACAGGGCTACGAGCAGTACTTC.

This chain uses TRBV9 with TRBJ2-1; D may match TRBD1 or TRBD2 (5 bases each). Trimming removed 0 bases at V and 8 bases at J, with 21 bases between. The CDR3 loop spans 17 amino acids. In germline, CDR1 is SGDLS, CDR2 YYNGEE. The CDR3 region is CASSVGDRDQFLDEQFF. The CDR3 nucleotides are TGTGCCAGCAGCGTAGGGGACCGGGACCAATTCTTGGATGAGCAGTTCTTC.

The chain carries TRBV10-2 and TRBJ1-5; D possibly corresponds to TRBD1 (5 bases). With 3 bases removed from V and 7 bases from J, the gap between germline ends came to 13 bases. Germline assignment: CDR1 WSHSY and CDR2 SAAADI. The CDR3 consists of 14 residues. This chain's CDR3 is CASSEGQGGQPQHF. The CDR3 nucleotides are TGCGCCAGCAGTGAAGGCCAGGGAGGACAGCCCCAGCATTTT.

The chain joins TRBV6-1 to TRBJ1-5; unclear D gene. Germline V gene lookup returns CDR1 MNHNS and CDR2 SASEGT. V was clipped by 7 bases and J by 0 bases, with 13 bases between them. The CDR3 has 15 residues. The CDR3 nucleotides are TGTGCCAGCATGGTGGGGATCTTTAGCAATCAGCCCCAGCATTTT. Its translation: CASMVGIFSNQPQHF.

This chain joins TRBV7-9 and TRBJ2-1, with TRBD2 matching 7 bases. Trimming cost V 4 bases and J 4 bases; bases outside gene matches: 13. This CDR3 spans 17 amino acids. Germline V gene sequence: CDR1 SEHNR, CDR2 FQNEAQ (reference sequence). The CDR3 DNA reads as TGTGCCAGCAGCTCCGCCGGGTTGCGGGAGAGATACAATGAGCAGTTCTTC. It encodes CASSSAGLRERYNEQFF.

This clone showed up just once. V and J are TRBV29-1 and TRBJ2-7; 11 bases fit TRBD1. The V and J ends lost 7 bases and 4 bases, in that order; junction bases with no gene match: 6. The germline V gene encodes CDR1 SQVTM and CDR2 ANQGSEA. This CDR3 is built from 13 residues. DNA of the CDR3: TGCAGCGCCCTAGGGGACAGGGGGTACGAGCAGTACTTC. This encodes CSALGDRGYEQYF.

V is TRBV5-6 and J is TRBJ1-2; unclear D gene. With 0 bases removed from V and 7 bases from J, the gap between germline ends came to 4 bases. Looked up from germline, CDR1 is SGHDT and CDR2 is YYEEEE. The CDR3 sequence is 11 residues long. CDR3 nucleotides: TGTGCCAGCAGCTTGGTTAGTGGCTACACCTTC. Protein: CASSLVSGYTF.

The chain carries TRBV5-4 and TRBJ2-7, with 7 bases that match TRBD1. The CDR3 contains 14 residues. With V trimmed by 4 bases and J by 2 bases, 6 bases remained unmatched. Germline V lookup: CDR1 SGHNT, CDR2 YYREEE (reference sequence). The CDR3 nucleotides are TGTGCCAGCAGCCCGGGACAGACACCCTACGAGCAGTACTTC. This encodes CASSPGQTPYEQYF.